In its sample, the clone carrying this TCR beta chain is medium-sized. Treg sorting used a CD4+CD25+CD127-/low gate. Full-length variable regions came from constant-region reverse primers plus semi-nested Nested Universal Primer A PCR. TCRdb analysed the 5' RACE reads with MiXCR anew, one entry per CDR3 protein. Altogether approximately 9,800 distinct CDR3 sequences are present, 11% to 15% being singletons, with the ten largest covering 3.3%. Trimming shortened V by 0 bases and J by 8 bases, and 14 bases separated the two germline ends. Per the germline V gene, CDR1 is SGHRS and CDR2 is YFSETQ. The CDR3 is 15 amino acids.

The TCR originated in a female donor with breast cancer. Sequences were obtained from Tregs sorted from blood. The chain is built from TRBV5-1 and TRBJ1-4, with D tentatively TRBD1 (5 bases). The chain's CDR3 is CASSLGWRGYEKLFF. Written as DNA, the CDR3 is TGCGCCAGCAGCTTGGGTTGGCGGGGCTACGAAAAACTGTTTTTT.